This T cell receptor beta chain is from a study of blood T cell repertoires in COVID-19. Per germline, CDR1 LGHDT and CDR2 YNNKEL (reference sequence). J was trimmed by 5 bases and V by 4 bases; bases with no gene match: 3. This CDR3 is built from 13 residues. The table came from immunoSEQ multiplex PCR; TCRdb's copy has only in-frame clones and leaves some out. The sample contains around 120,000 clones, approximately 87% of which appear only once. The receptor was derived from a man between 65 and 85 years old who had recovered from COVID-19. Sample: peripheral blood. The chain couples TRBV3-1 (or the pseudogene TRBV3-2) to TRBJ2-5, with 8 nucleotides matching TRBD1. In nucleotides, the CDR3 is TGTGCCAGCAGCCTGACAGGGGAGGAGACCCAGTACTTC. Protein: CASSLTGEETQYF.